This T cell receptor (beta chain) was recovered during a study of blood T cell repertoires in COVID-19. About the study: Sites across the United States, Italy and Spain contributed samples from acute and convalescent COVID-19. Sample material is recorded as cDNA or gDNA derived from T cells, B-cell-depleted T cells, or PBMCs.

V lost 4 bases and J lost 2; bases outside the gene matches: 1. The CDR3 length is 14 residues. Per germline, CDR1 KGHSH and CDR2 LQKENI. Using immunoSEQ multiplex PCR, the repertoire was profiled, and TCRdb retains in-frame clones only, with some absent. The table lists 50,000 to 75,000 clones, 78% of them singletons. This clone came up a few times. The sequenced sample consisted of peripheral blood. This sequence originates from a man aged 55 to 70 with COVID-19, enrolled during active disease. The chain has TRBV18 and TRBJ2-3; 9 positions match TRBD2. The CDR3 region has the DNA TGTGCCAGCTCACGGACTAGCGCCACAGATACGCAGTATTTT. Encoded protein: CASSRTSATDTQYF.